This entry lists 22 T cell receptor beta chains sequenced from one sample in a study of CD8 T cells in ankylosing spondylitis. TCRdb used MiXCR to reprocess the 5' RACE reads, holding one entry per CDR3 protein. The sample has fewer than 50,000 distinct CDR3 sequences; about 10% are singletons. Sequenced material: blood, either unsorted or a sorted T cell fraction (not recorded which). These TCRs come from a male donor with ankylosing spondylitis or in good health (not recorded which).

This clonotype showed up many times. The chain carries TRBV5-1 and TRBJ2-5; D not certain. Trimming removed 4 bases at V and 2 bases at J, with 12 bases between. The CDR3 totals 14 residues. Per germline, CDR1 SGHRS and CDR2 YFSETQ. This CDR3 reads CASSPEELQETQYF. In DNA, the CDR3 is TGCGCCAGCAGCCCTGAGGAGCTACAAGAGACCCAGTACTTC.

The V and J genes are TRBV5-1 and TRBJ2-7; 7 bases fit TRBD1. The CDR3 sequence is 15 residues long. The junction had 6 bases not matched to a gene; V was cut back by 0 bases and J by 3 bases. Germline assignment: CDR1 SGHRS and CDR2 YFSETQ. In DNA form, the CDR3 reads TGCGCCAGCAGCTTGGATGGCAGGGGGATCTACGAGCAGTACTTC. It is translated as CASSLDGRGIYEQYF.

This clonotype has at least ten counts. The chain uses TRBV29-1 and TRBJ1-1, with 8 bases matching TRBD1. The CDR3 covers 12 residues. The V gene end was trimmed by 7 bases and the J gene end by 4 bases; junction bases not matched to a gene: 5. CDR1 SQVTM and CDR2 ANQGSEA come from the germline V gene. In DNA form, the CDR3 reads TGCAGCGGTCAGGGGGCGACCACTGAAGCTTTCTTT. It yields the protein CSGQGATTEAFF.

This clonotype was recorded at least ten times. The chain has TRBV18 and TRBJ2-7, with a weak D call TRBD1 (5 bases). Trimming pared 3 bases from V and 4 bases from J, leaving 7 bases between. The length of the CDR3 is 12 residues. Germline loops: CDR1 KGHSH, CDR2 LQKENI. In nucleotides, the CDR3 is TGTGCCAGCTCACCGGACAATTACGAGCAGTACTTC. It is translated as CASSPDNYEQYF.

The CDR3 loop reads CSVGWRNTEAFF. CDR3 coding DNA: TGCAGCGTTGGGTGGAGGAACACTGAAGCTTTCTTT. The chain employs TRBV29-1 and TRBJ1-1; D uncertain. The germline V gene encodes CDR1 SQVTM and CDR2 ANQGSEA. Trimming shortened V by 4 bases and J by 1 base, and 7 bases separated the two germline ends. This CDR3 spans 12 amino acids.

Many counts were recorded for this clonotype. The gene calls are TRBV29-1 and TRBJ2-7; 10 nucleotides agree with TRBD2. The CDR3 is made up of 14 amino acids. Germline-derived CDR1 and CDR2 are SQVTM and ANQGSEA. V lost 3 bases and J lost 0; bases outside the gene matches: 2. In DNA form, the CDR3 reads TGCAGCGTTGAGGGGACTAGCGACTCCTACGAGCAGTACTTC. Amino acids: CSVEGTSDSYEQYF.

This clonotype has at least ten counts. J is TRBJ1-5 and V is TRBV5-5; the match to TRBD1 covers 7 bases. The germline V gene has CDR1 SGHKS and CDR2 YYEKEE (reference sequence). The CDR3 covers 15 residues. V dropped 3 bases and J dropped 7; count of bases not matched to a gene: 10. CDR3 sequence reads: CASSSNEGARQPQHF. CDR3 sequence (DNA): TGTGCCAGCAGCTCTAATGAGGGGGCTCGGCAGCCCCAGCATTTT.

This clonotype was recorded at least ten times. V gene TRBV15 combines with J gene TRBJ2-1; D uncertain. CDR3 length equals 12 residues. CDR1 and CDR2 (germline): LNHNV, YYDKDF (reference sequence). With 6 bases removed from V and 3 bases from J, the gap between germline ends came to 6 bases. The CDR3 here is CATRGIYNEQFF. The CDR3 DNA is TGTGCCACCAGGGGAATCTACAATGAGCAGTTCTTC. Using reference TRBV15 and TRBJ2-1 for the parts outside the CDR3, the full variable domain is DAMVIQNPRYQVTQFGKPVTLSCSQTLNHNVMYWYQQKSSQAPKLLFHYYDKDFNNEADTPDNFQSRRPNTSFCFLDIRSPGLGDTAMYLCATRGIYNEQFFGPGTRLTVL.

The chain links TRBV6-1 to TRBJ1-5; D might be TRBD1 (5 bases). V dropped 5 bases and J dropped 2 bases, with 10 bases sitting between them. The germline V gene has CDR1 MNHNS and CDR2 SASEGT. The CDR3 is made up of 14 amino acids. Here the CDR3 reads CASSIRDGNQPQHF. The CDR3 nucleotides are TGTGCCAGCAGTATCCGGGACGGCAATCAGCCCCAGCATTTT.

This clonotype occurred many times. This rearrangement joins TRBV24-1 to TRBJ2-1; 9 bases are shared with TRBD1. This CDR3 is built from 16 residues. With V trimmed by 2 bases and J by 5 bases, 6 bases remained unmatched. Per the germline V gene, CDR1 is KGHDR and CDR2 is SFDVKD. CDR3 loop: CATSDSGTGINNEQFF. The CDR3 DNA sequence: TGTGCCACCAGTGATTCGGGGACAGGGATAAACAATGAGCAGTTCTTC.

This clonotype was observed at least ten times. The J gene is TRBJ2-1, the V gene TRBV12-3 or TRBV12-4; 7 bases are shared with TRBD1. CDR3 length: 13 residues. The junction had 6 bases not matched to a gene; V was cut back by 8 bases and J by 5 bases. The CDR3 loop is CASARTGNNEQFF. The DNA for the CDR3 is TGTGCCAGCGCCAGGACAGGTAACAATGAGCAGTTCTTC.

This clonotype was recorded a few times. The chain carries TRBV20-1 and TRBJ1-1; 10 bases line up with TRBD1. The CDR3 consists of 17 residues. Germline V gene data show CDR1 as DFQATT and CDR2 as SNEGSKA (reference sequence). The V and J ends lost 2 bases and 0 bases, in that order; junction bases with no gene match: 9. This CDR3 reads CSARSRQGALLNTEAFF. In DNA, the CDR3 is TGCAGTGCTAGATCTCGACAGGGGGCCTTACTGAACACTGAAGCTTTCTTT.

This clonotype was detected ten times or more. This rearrangement joins TRBV29-1 to TRBJ2-2; D is uncertain. Trimming cost V 7 bases and J 0 bases, with 12 bases left between them. The CDR3 spans 14 residues. Germline V gives CDR1 SQVTM, CDR2 ANQGSEA. The chain's CDR3 is CSARAGSNTGELFF. For the CDR3, the DNA is TGCAGCGCCCGAGCTGGGTCGAACACCGGGGAGCTGTTTTTT.

This chain connects TRBV5-1 to TRBJ2-6; D is ambiguous. Deletions cut 2 bases from V and 0 bases from J, with 6 bases between. In germline, CDR1 is SGHRS, CDR2 YFSETQ. CDR3 length equals 15 residues. In DNA form, the CDR3 reads TGCGCCAGCAGCTTCAGGTACTCTGGGGCCAACGTCCTGACTTTC. Translating gives CASSFRYSGANVLTF.

This clonotype appeared many times. The chain carries TRBV12-3 or TRBV12-4 and TRBJ2-5; D might be TRBD2 (6 bases). This CDR3 has 14 residues. V lost 2 bases to trimming and J lost 5 bases, with 12 bases between them. Here the CDR3 DNA reads TGTGCCAGCAGTTTAATGGCGGGAAGCGAGACCCAGTACTTC. Protein sequence: CASSLMAGSETQYF.

This clonotype appeared many times. The chain recombines TRBV3-1 with TRBJ1-6, with D maybe TRBD1 (5 bases). Germline CDR1 and CDR2: LGHDT and YNNKEL (reference sequence). The CDR3 spans 13 residues. The V end lost 0 bases, the J end lost 10 bases, and 7 bases lay between the germline ends. CDR3 coding DNA: TGTGCCAGCAGCCAAGACAGGGACTCACCCCTCCACTTT. Its translation is CASSQDRDSPLHF.

The chain recombines TRBV5-1 with TRBJ2-1; D is possibly TRBD1 (6 bases). Trimming left V 4 bases short and J 1 base short, with 12 bases between. Germline assignment: CDR1 SGHRS and CDR2 YFSETQ. The CDR3 runs to 15 residues. The CDR3 coding sequence is TGCGCCAGCAGCCAAACAGGGAATTCCTACAATGAGCAGTTCTTC. Protein sequence: CASSQTGNSYNEQFF. The whole variable domain, remainder taken from reference TRBV5-1 and TRBJ2-1, is KAGVTQTPRYLIKTRGQQVTLSCSPISGHRSVSWYQQTPGQGLQFLFEYFSETQRNKGNFPGRFSGRQFSNSRSEMNVSTLELGDSALYLCASSQTGNSYNEQFFGPGTRLTVL.

There are many counts of this clonotype. This chain connects TRBV5-1 to TRBJ2-3; TRBD2 is a possible D gene (6 bases). Trimming took 4 bases from V and 4 from J, leaving 13 bases between them. The length of the CDR3 is 14 residues. Germline V CDR1 and CDR2: SGHRS, YFSETQ. The CDR3 bases are TGCGCCAGCAGCCTCCGACTAGATCCAGATACGCAGTATTTT. Its protein is CASSLRLDPDTQYF.

This clonotype was observed many times. The chain recombines TRBV5-1 with TRBJ1-2, with 8 bases matching TRBD1. The J segment lost 4 bases and the V segment lost 0 bases, leaving 5 bases of the junction unmatched. The CDR3 totals 15 residues. CDR1 is SGHRS, CDR2 YFSETQ, per germline. The DNA for the CDR3 is TGCGCCAGCAGCTTGGGAGGACAGGGTCCCTATGGCTACACCTTC. This sequence encodes CASSLGGQGPYGYTF.

This clonotype was counted ten times or more. The chain employs TRBV20-1 and TRBJ2-5; D not resolved. V was clipped by 5 bases and J by 9 bases, with 10 bases between them. CDR3 length: 10 amino acids. Germline CDR1 DFQATT, CDR2 SNEGSKA (reference sequence). The CDR3 region has the DNA TGCAGTGCTCCCCTGGCGGCCCAGTACTTC. Its protein is CSAPLAAQYF.

This clonotype came up many times. The J gene is TRBJ1-1, the V gene TRBV6-5; no reliable D call. Germline CDR1 reads MNHEY; CDR2 reads SVGAGI. V lost 4 bases, J lost 3 bases, and 12 bases lay in between. CDR3 length equals 14 residues. In DNA form, the CDR3 reads TGTGCCAGCAGTTTCAGGCTGGAAGACACTGAAGCTTTCTTT. Translated: CASSFRLEDTEAFF.

V and J are TRBV27 and TRBJ2-3, with D possibly TRBD1 on 6 matching bases. Between the trimmed V and J ends, which lost 6 bases and 4 bases, there was a span of 17 bases. From germline, CDR1 is MNHEY and CDR2 SMNVEV (reference sequence). CDR3 size: 15 residues. CDR3 amino acids: CASSTDRPPPDTQYF. The CDR3 nucleotides read TGTGCCAGCAGCACTGACAGGCCTCCCCCAGATACGCAGTATTTT.